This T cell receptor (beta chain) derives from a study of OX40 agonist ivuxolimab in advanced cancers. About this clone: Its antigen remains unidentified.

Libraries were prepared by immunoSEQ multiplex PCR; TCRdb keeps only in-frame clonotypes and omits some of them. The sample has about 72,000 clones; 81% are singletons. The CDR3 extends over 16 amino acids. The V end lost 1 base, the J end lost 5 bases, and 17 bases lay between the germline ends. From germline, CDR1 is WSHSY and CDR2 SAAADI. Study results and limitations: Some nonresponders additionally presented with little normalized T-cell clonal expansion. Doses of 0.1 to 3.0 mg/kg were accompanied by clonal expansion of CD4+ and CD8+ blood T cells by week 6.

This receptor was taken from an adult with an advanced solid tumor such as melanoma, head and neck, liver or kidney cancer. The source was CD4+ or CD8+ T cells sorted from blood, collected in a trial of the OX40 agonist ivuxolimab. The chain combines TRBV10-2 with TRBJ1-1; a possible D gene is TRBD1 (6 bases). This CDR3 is CASSEWEARGPTEAFF. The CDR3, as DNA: TGCGCCAGCAGTGAGTGGGAGGCCCGGGGGCCGACTGAAGCTTTCTTT.